This T cell receptor (beta chain) was recovered during a study of Ad26.COV2.S vaccination and SARS-CoV-2 variants. Generated by immunoSEQ multiplex PCR, the TCRdb table keeps only in-frame clones and is missing some. The sample lists about 680,000 clones, roughly nine tenths seen once, with approximately 1.5% in the top ten. The CDR3 is made up of 16 amino acids. The ends were cut back, 2 bases at V and 4 bases at J, with 20 bases in the middle. The V gene's germline CDR1 is GTSNPN and CDR2 SVGIG (reference sequence). Stated treatment: roughly 20 received Ad26.COV2.S at low or high dose, single or two shots; five or six received placebo; per-sample allocation not given. Specimens were obtained on day 63 following the first vaccine or placebo injection.

The starting material was peripheral blood, obtained in a trial of Ad26.COV2.S vaccine versus placebo. The chain joins TRBV30 to TRBJ1-1; D is possibly TRBD1 (5 bases). The sequence derives from a person between 18 and 60 years old who received the Ad26.COV2.S COVID-19 vaccine or a placebo. CDR3 region: CAWSPSGRRWSTEAFF. The DNA of the CDR3 is TGTGCCTGGAGTCCTTCGGGACGGCGGTGGAGCACTGAAGCTTTCTTT.